This T cell receptor (beta chain) appears in the sequencing data of a study of blood T cells in healthy people across ages. Isolation yielded PBMCs, at least 7 million per sample, in every case. Trimming cost V 1 base and J 8 bases, with 5 bases left between them. The CDR3 length is 11 residues. Germline V CDR1 and CDR2: SEHNR, FQNEAQ (reference sequence). Together with a sample-barcoded 5' primer, a J-beta primer mix was included in a second PCR lasting about 7 to 11 cycles. Every cDNA was tagged by a template-switch adaptor with 12 random nucleotides. A single record per CDR3 protein comes from TCRdb applying MiXCR to the 5' RACE reads. The sample lists 850,000 or so distinct CDR3 sequences, around 28% seen once, with 17% in the top ten. Study conclusions and caveats: Significant beta diversity loss was already apparent by age approximately 42, declining roughly linearly.

This clonotype occurred many times. Its antigen remains unidentified. The origin of this receptor is an elderly woman in good health. The rearrangement links TRBV7-9 to TRBJ1-2; no firm D call. The sample consisted of blood. CDR3 DNA sequence: TGTGCCAGCAGCTTAGTTGGAGGCTACACCTTC. Its protein product is CASSLVGGYTF.